Presented here are 25 T cell receptor beta chains from one specimen sequenced in a study of vaccination effects on CD4 cells after COVID-19. Before sequencing took place, the ViraFEST assay used viral peptide pools to expand antigen-specific CD4+ T cells. Following a roughly 9-day culture, CD4+ T cells were purified. Everyone in the study got two shots of either the BNT162b2 or mRNA-1273 vaccine. Profiling relied on immunoSEQ multiplex PCR, and the TCRdb table lists in-frame clones only, not all of them. The table shows roughly 24,000 clones, with roughly 79% occurring only once. Antigens for these TCRs are unknown. The sequences come from CD4+ T cells from PBMCs cultured with SARS-CoV-2 spike peptides, collected after COVID-19 vaccination. Receptors were obtained from a human donor who received a COVID-19 vaccine. Some clones in this sample may be carry-over from other donors' samples.

The genes are TRBV28 and TRBJ2-7; D gene uncertain. Trimming shortened V by 3 bases and J by 0 bases, and 12 bases separated the two germline ends. The CDR3 spans 15 residues. The germline V gene has CDR1 MDHEN and CDR2 SYDVKM. CDR3 sequence reads: CASSLGATSSYEQYV. Here the CDR3 DNA reads TGTGCCAGCAGTTTGGGCGCCACGAGCTCCTACGAGCAGTACGTC.

This chain connects TRBV6-2 or TRBV6-3 to TRBJ1-6; a possible D gene is TRBD1 (5 bases). The germline V gene encodes CDR1 MNHEY and CDR2 SVGEGT. The CDR3 is 15 amino acids. Deletions cut 0 bases from V and 5 bases from J, with 8 bases between. CDR3 in amino acids: CASSYSGRNNSPLHF. The DNA for the CDR3 is TGTGCCAGCAGTTACTCGGGGCGGAATAATTCACCCCTCCACTTT.

This rearrangement joins TRBV7-2 to TRBJ1-4; D perhaps matches TRBD1 (5 bases). There are 13 residues in the CDR3. Germline V gene lookup returns CDR1 SGHTA and CDR2 FQGNSA. V lost 1 base, J lost 5 bases, and 5 bases lay in between. The chain's CDR3 is CASSLGGNEKLFF. For the CDR3, the DNA is TGTGCCAGCAGCTTAGGGGGGAATGAAAAACTGTTTTTT.

The CDR3 loop reads CASRGTVNYGYTF. CDR3 coding DNA: TGTGCCAGCAGGGGGACAGTTAACTATGGCTACACCTTC. The rearrangement joins TRBV25-1 to TRBJ1-2, with 7 bases identical to TRBD1. V shed 6 bases and J 1 base; nucleotides not matched to a gene: 2. The CDR3 runs 13 residues. Germline CDR1 MGHDK, CDR2 SYGVNS.

The rearrangement links TRBV24-1 to TRBJ2-1; TRBD1 aligns across 8 bases. The ends lost 3 bases at V and 7 bases at J; junction bases unmatched: 10. CDR1 is KGHDR, CDR2 SFDVKD, per germline. The CDR3 is 16 amino acids. DNA of the CDR3: TGTGCCACCAGTGATACCGCAGGGGGCGCGGGGAATGAGCAGTTCTTC. It translates to CATSDTAGGAGNEQFF.

The chain combines TRBV5-5 with TRBJ2-7; 10 positions agree with TRBD1. Germline CDR1 is SGHKS and CDR2 is YYEKEE (reference sequence). The CDR3 sequence is 19 residues long. The V segment lost 4 bases and the J segment 2 bases; nucleotides outside the gene matches: 18. The CDR3 sequence: CASSREGGTGVLPAYEQYV. CDR3 DNA: TGTGCCAGCAGCAGAGAGGGGGGGACAGGGGTTCTTCCCGCCTACGAGCAGTACGTC.

The V gene is TRBV3-1 (or the pseudogene TRBV3-2), the J gene TRBJ2-2; D is perhaps TRBD2 (5 bases). The germline CDR1 and CDR2 sequences are LGHDT and YNNKEL (reference sequence). V shed 4 bases and J shed 3 bases, with 15 bases lying between them. CDR3 size: 16 residues. This CDR3 reads CASSPSSGYYTGELFF. The CDR3 DNA sequence: TGTGCCAGCAGCCCCTCGTCGGGATACTACACCGGGGAGCTGTTTTTT.

The V gene is TRBV19, the J gene TRBJ1-1; D remains unclear. This CDR3 region has 12 residues. In germline, CDR1 is LNHDA, CDR2 SQIVND (reference sequence). V was trimmed by 0 bases and J by 10 bases, leaving 9 bases between them. The CDR3 nucleotides are TGTGCCAGTAGTATAGATCGATTGGTAGCTTTCTTT. As protein: CASSIDRLVAFF. Using reference TRBV19 and TRBJ1-1 for the parts outside the CDR3, the full variable domain is DGGITQSPKYLFRKEGQNVTLSCEQNLNHDAMYWYRQDPGQGLRLIYYSQIVNDFQKGDIAEGYSVSREKKESFPLTVTSAQKNPTAFYLCASSIDRLVAFFGQGTRLTVV.

By share, this clone counts as medium-sized. This chain uses TRBV29-1 with TRBJ2-7, with no clear D. The CDR3 is 15 amino acids. Trimming shortened V by 6 bases and J by 0 bases, and 18 bases separated the two germline ends. The V gene's germline CDR1 is SQVTM and CDR2 ANQGSEA. The DNA of the CDR3 is TGCAGCGTGAAAGTAGGGCTGGGAAGCTCCTACGAGCAGTACGTC. It yields the protein CSVKVGLGSSYEQYV.

This clone was recorded only once. The V call is TRBV27, the J call TRBJ1-1; 9 bases line up with TRBD1. The CDR3 is 13 residues long. Germline loops: CDR1 MNHEY, CDR2 SMNVEV (reference sequence). V shed 2 bases and J 7 bases; nucleotides not matched to a gene: 2. DNA for the CDR3: TGTGCCAGCAGTTTACGGACAGGGGATGAAGCTTTCTTT. Translation gives CASSLRTGDEAFF.

The J gene is TRBJ1-1, the V gene TRBV4-3; no definite D call. Trimming removed 0 bases at V and 1 base at J, with 6 bases between. This CDR3 has 14 residues. Germline V gene sequence: CDR1 LGHNA, CDR2 YSLEER. For the CDR3, the DNA is TGCGCCAGCAGCCAAGATCGCAGGAACACTGAAGCTTTCTTT. Translation: CASSQDRRNTEAFF.

This clone came up a few times. This CDR3 reads CASSRHRDYGYTF. The CDR3 nucleotides read TGTGCCAGCAGCCGACACAGGGACTATGGCTACACCTTC. The chain recombines TRBV6-5 with TRBJ1-2; tentative D call: TRBD1 (6 bases). Germline V gives CDR1 MNHEY, CDR2 SVGAGI. The CDR3 has 13 amino acids. V gave up 6 bases and J gave up 3 bases, with 11 bases separating them.

The V call is TRBV12-5, the J call TRBJ1-4, with D unclear. Germline V gene sequence: CDR1 LGHNT, CDR2 FRNRAP. This CDR3 has 11 residues. Trimming pared 7 bases from V and 4 bases from J, leaving 4 bases between. CDR3 in amino acids: CASAINEKLFF. In DNA form, the CDR3 reads TGTGCTAGTGCCATTAATGAAAAACTGTTTTTT. The full variable domain, completed using reference TRBV12-5 and TRBJ1-4, is DARVTQTPRHKVTEMGQEVTMRCQPILGHNTVFWYRQTMMQGLELLAYFRNRAPLDDSGMPKDRFSAEMPDATLATLKIQPSEPRDSAVYFCASAINEKLFFGSGTQLSVL.

The chain links TRBV2 to TRBJ2-4; the D gene is possibly TRBD2 (5 bases). Trimming pared 2 bases from V and 2 bases from J, leaving 10 bases between. The CDR3 consists of 15 residues. The germline gives CDR1 SNHLY, CDR2 FYNNEI. The chain's CDR3 is CASSEWRQTKNIQYF. Written as DNA, the CDR3 is TGTGCCAGCAGTGAATGGAGGCAGACCAAAAACATTCAGTACTTC. The variable domain in full, with the rest retrieved from reference TRBV2 and TRBJ2-4, is EPEVTQTPSHQVTQMGQEVILRCVPISNHLYFYWYRQILGQKVEFLVSFYNNEISEKSEIFDDQFSVERPDGSNFTLKIRSTKLEDSAMYFCASSEWRQTKNIQYFGAGTRLSVL.

The chain combines TRBV2 with TRBJ1-5, with D maybe TRBD1 (5 bases). The CDR3 is 13 residues long. CDR1 SNHLY and CDR2 FYNNEI come from the germline V gene. The V end lost 11 bases, the J end lost 3 bases, and 14 bases lay between the germline ends. CDR3 sequence reads: CAVGEEYNQPQHF. DNA of the CDR3: TGTGCCGTAGGGGAGGAATACAATCAGCCCCAGCATTTT.

Only one count was recorded for this clone. V gene TRBV28 combines with J gene TRBJ1-5; no clear D gene. The CDR3 sequence is 15 residues long. CDR1 is MDHEN, CDR2 SYDVKM, per germline. Trimming took off 4 bases at V and 3 bases at J, with 13 bases between the two ends. CDR3 loop: CASSSYPGDNQPQHF. The CDR3 nucleotides read TGTGCCAGCAGTTCATACCCTGGGGACAATCAGCCCCAGCATTTT.

By sample fraction, this clone is medium-sized (0.01 to 0.1%). This CDR3 reads CASSPSTLGGYGYTF. The CDR3 coding sequence is TGTGCCAGCTCACCGTCGACCCTGGGAGGCTATGGCTACACCTTC. J is TRBJ1-2 and V is TRBV18; D not resolved. With 3 bases removed from V and 4 bases from J, the gap between germline ends came to 15 bases. The CDR3 runs 15 residues. The V gene's germline CDR1 is KGHSH and CDR2 LQKENI.

In its sample, this clone is large. The sample holds other DNA sequences that translate to the same CDR3. The V gene is TRBV12-3 or TRBV12-4, the J gene TRBJ1-3; D is unresolved. The length of the CDR3 is 11 residues. Trimming left V 4 bases short and J 7 bases short, with 5 bases between. CDR3 coding DNA: TGTGCCAGCAGTTCCGGCAACACCATATATTTT. Translating gives CASSSGNTIYF.

The chain has TRBV2 and TRBJ2-7; no definite D call. The germline V and J ends were trimmed by 2 bases and 1 base, with 6 bases remaining between them. CDR3 length equals 13 residues. CDR1 and CDR2 from the germline V gene are SNHLY and FYNNEI. The CDR3 spells CASSESVSYEQYV. The CDR3, as DNA: TGTGCCAGCAGTGAATCGGTTTCCTACGAGCAGTACGTC.

The chain is built from TRBV19 and TRBJ1-2; D is unclear. CDR1 is LNHDA and CDR2 is SQIVND in the germline V gene (reference sequence). The V gene lost 2 bases and the J gene lost 5 bases, with 9 bases spanning the gap. There are 13 residues in the CDR3. CDR3 sequence (DNA): TGTGCCAGTAGTATAAATATGCGTTATGGCTACACCTTC. This gives the protein CASSINMRYGYTF.

The rearrangement joins TRBV19 to TRBJ1-3; D remains ambiguous. V dropped 3 bases and J dropped 1 base, with 16 bases sitting between them. The CDR3 has 17 residues. The germline gives CDR1 LNHDA, CDR2 SQIVND (reference sequence). The CDR3, as DNA: TGTGCCAGTAGTATTTGGCAGGACCGTACATCTGGAAACACCATATATTTT. Protein product: CASSIWQDRTSGNTIYF.

The genes are TRBV19 and TRBJ2-2; 7 positions agree with TRBD2. Germline V gives CDR1 LNHDA, CDR2 SQIVND (reference sequence). The CDR3 has 13 amino acids. Trimming cost V 6 bases and J 6 bases; bases outside gene matches: 4. This CDR3 is CASSSGRAGELFF. In DNA, the CDR3 is TGTGCCAGTAGCTCAGGGAGGGCCGGGGAGCTGTTTTTT.

V and J are TRBV27 and TRBJ2-7; no reliable D call. The CDR3 runs 12 residues. The germline V and J ends were trimmed by 5 bases and 0 bases, with 5 bases remaining between them. The germline V gene encodes CDR1 MNHEY and CDR2 SMNVEV (reference sequence). CDR3 sequence: CASSASSYEQYV. CDR3 bases: TGTGCCAGCAGTGCGAGCTCCTACGAGCAGTACGTC.

The V call is TRBV28, the J call TRBJ2-7; D remains unclear. This CDR3 has 12 amino acids. Germline V gives CDR1 MDHEN, CDR2 SYDVKM. V gave up 5 bases and J gave up 3 bases, with 8 bases separating them. The CDR3 protein is CASSLSYYEQYV. The DNA of the CDR3 is TGTGCCAGCAGTCTCTCCTACTACGAGCAGTACGTC.

The J gene is TRBJ1-6, the V gene TRBV6-5; D ambiguous. The V gene lost 2 bases and the J gene lost 0 bases, with 8 bases spanning the gap. In germline, CDR1 is MNHEY, CDR2 SVGAGI. The CDR3 extends over 16 amino acids. CDR3 protein: CASSYDRSSYNSPLHF. The DNA for the CDR3 is TGTGCCAGCAGTTACGACCGGAGCTCCTATAATTCACCCCTCCACTTT.